What follows are 23 T cell receptor beta chains derived from one specimen sequenced in a study of T cells in localized non-small cell lung cancer. Here immunoSEQ multiplex PCR was the method, and the copy in TCRdb shows in-frame clones only, minus some. The sample comprises about 30,000 clones, around 89% of which are singletons, and 10% rests with the top ten. Sequencing was performed on peripheral blood, taken before any cancer treatment. These receptors all stem from a woman between 35 and 75 years old with stage I lung adenocarcinoma.

CDR3 region: CASSGVVSNQPQHF. The CDR3 DNA reads TGTGCCAGCTCGGGAGTTGTTAGCAATCAGCCCCAGCATTTT. The chain is built from TRBV2 and TRBJ1-5; D unresolved. This CDR3 region has 14 residues. V was pared by 8 bases and J by 0 bases, with 11 bases between. Germline V gene sequence: CDR1 SNHLY, CDR2 FYNNEI.

The rearrangement links TRBV6-1 to TRBJ2-7; TRBD1 matches 7 bases. J gave up 2 bases and V 6 bases, and 7 bases lay outside the gene matches. The germline gives CDR1 MNHNS, CDR2 SASEGT. The CDR3 covers 14 residues. The CDR3: CASRPGQTTYEQYF. In nucleotides, the CDR3 is TGTGCCAGCAGACCGGGACAGACGACCTACGAGCAGTACTTC.

The chain carries TRBV5-5 and TRBJ2-1; the match to TRBD2 covers 15 bases. V was pared by 3 bases and J by 8 bases, with 9 bases of the junction left unmatched. Looked up from germline, CDR1 is SGHKS and CDR2 is YYEKEE (reference sequence). This CDR3 is built from 17 residues. The DNA for the CDR3 is TGTGCCAGCAGCTCGGGACTAGCGGGAGGCATTATCGATGAGCAGTTCTTC. Its translation is CASSSGLAGGIIDEQFF.

The chain recombines TRBV15 with TRBJ2-2, with 10 bases fitting TRBD2. The V gene end was trimmed by 2 bases and the J gene end by 0 bases; junction bases not matched to a gene: 6. Germline CDR1 and CDR2: LNHNV and YYDKDF (reference sequence). The CDR3 length is 18 residues. CDR3 coding DNA: TGTGCCACCAGCAGATTCCCTCTAGCGGGGGCGAACACCGGGGAGCTGTTTTTT. Its translation: CATSRFPLAGANTGELFF.

Details on this clone: Compared with germline, one end of the junction differs, possibly owing to a read error. This sequence joins TRBV6-1 and TRBJ2-6; no clear D. Germline V gene sequence: CDR1 MNHNS, CDR2 SASEGT. CDR3 size: 15 residues. CDR3 residues: CASRIVLSGSNVLTF. The CDR3 DNA sequence: TGTGCCAGCAGGATAGTGCTGTCTGGGTCCAACGTCCTGACTTTC.

This chain uses TRBV5-6 with TRBJ1-2; D gene uncertain. CDR1 and CDR2 (germline): SGHDT, YYEEEE. The CDR3 is made up of 14 amino acids. The V end lost 2 bases, the J end lost 4 bases, and 12 bases lay between the germline ends. CDR3 DNA: TGTGCCAGCAGCTTCCGAGCAGCCACCTATGGCTACACCTTC. It codes for CASSFRAATYGYTF.

This sequence joins TRBV29-1 and TRBJ2-1, with D perhaps TRBD1 or TRBD2 (5 bases each). Trimming pared 4 bases from V and 0 bases from J, leaving 13 bases between. Germline V CDR1 and CDR2: SQVTM, ANQGSEA. CDR3 length equals 15 residues. CDR3 region: CSVGRGRSSYNEQFF. As DNA, the CDR3 is TGCAGCGTTGGTCGGGGCAGGAGCTCCTACAATGAGCAGTTCTTC.

This chain connects TRBV2 to TRBJ2-2; 7 nucleotides agree with TRBD2. CDR1 is SNHLY, CDR2 FYNNEI, per germline. The CDR3 loop spans 15 amino acids. V trimming: 8 bases; J trimming: 3 bases; junction bases outside the gene matches: 9. The CDR3 reads CASLFGGGDTGELFF. Here the CDR3 DNA reads TGTGCCAGCCTCTTTGGCGGGGGTGACACCGGGGAGCTGTTTTTT.

This chain connects TRBV28 to TRBJ1-1; possible D gene TRBD1, 5 bases. This CDR3 spans 13 amino acids. Trimming took 2 bases from V and 4 from J, leaving 8 bases between them. Germline V gene sequence: CDR1 MDHEN, CDR2 SYDVKM. In DNA, the CDR3 is TGTGCCAGCAGTTTAAGGGGACCCACTGAAGCTTTCTTT. This encodes CASSLRGPTEAFF.

The chain couples TRBV10-3 to TRBJ1-2; 8 nucleotides match TRBD1. Germline V CDR1 and CDR2: ENHRY, SYGVKD. This CDR3 comprises 15 residues. V was clipped by 3 bases and J by 2 bases; unmatched bases: 5. The CDR3 coding sequence is TGTGCCATCAGTGAAAGACAGGGGACCAACTATGGCTACACCTTC. This encodes CAISERQGTNYGYTF.

The chain combines TRBV20-1 with TRBJ2-4; D call uncertain. The CDR3 has 11 amino acids. Germline CDR1 and CDR2: DFQATT and SNEGSKA (reference sequence). Trimming shortened V by 3 bases and J by 7 bases, and 7 bases separated the two germline ends. DNA of the CDR3: TGCAGTGCTAGGGCAGGTAACATTCAGTACTTC. This codes for CSARAGNIQYF.

This clone was counted a few times. The gene calls are TRBV6-5 and TRBJ1-5, with D unclear. The germline V and J ends were trimmed by 4 bases and 1 base, with 11 bases remaining between them. The length of the CDR3 is 15 residues. Germline V gene lookup returns CDR1 MNHEY and CDR2 SVGAGI. The chain's CDR3 is CASSLSRRSNQPQHF. The CDR3 DNA reads as TGTGCCAGCAGTTTGTCTAGGAGGAGCAATCAGCCCCAGCATTTT.

CDR3 residues: CASSLGTGLNTEAFF. The CDR3 DNA sequence: TGTGCCAGCAGCTTAGGGACGGGGCTGAACACTGAAGCTTTCTTT. The chain joins TRBV11-3 to TRBJ1-1; tentative D call: TRBD1 (5 bases). V lost 1 base, J lost 0 bases, and 9 bases lay in between. Per the germline V gene, CDR1 is SGHNT and CDR2 is YENEEA. This CDR3 has 15 residues.

The rearrangement uses TRBV6-5 and TRBJ1-1; D unclear. Germline CDR1 reads MNHEY; CDR2 reads SVGAGI. The CDR3 is 15 residues long. Between the trimmed V and J ends, which lost 0 bases and 1 base, there was a span of 9 bases. The CDR3 spells CASSYSTVGNTEAFF. The CDR3, as DNA: TGTGCCAGCAGTTACTCGACCGTCGGGAACACTGAAGCTTTCTTT.

The chain joins TRBV7-9 to TRBJ1-2, with 9 bases aligning to TRBD1. This CDR3 has 17 amino acids. The ends lost 4 bases at V and 0 bases at J; junction bases unmatched: 9. CDR1 SEHNR and CDR2 FQNEAQ come from the germline V gene (reference sequence). CDR3: CASSSWGQGSANYGYTF. DNA for the CDR3: TGTGCCAGCAGCTCTTGGGGACAGGGCTCGGCTAACTATGGCTACACCTTC.

The chain recombines TRBV9 with TRBJ1-3; perhaps TRBD1 as D (6 bases). Germline loops: CDR1 SGDLS, CDR2 YYNGEE. V lost 3 bases and J lost 0, with 16 bases in between. This CDR3 contains 17 residues. Written as DNA, the CDR3 is TGTGCCAGCAGCGCCTACAGGGTAGAAGCCTCTGGAAACACCATATATTTT. Protein: CASSAYRVEASGNTIYF.

The chain combines TRBV27 with TRBJ2-5; tentative D call: TRBD2 (5 bases). V gave up 6 bases and J gave up 5 bases, with 16 bases separating them. CDR1 MNHEY and CDR2 SMNVEV come from the germline V gene (reference sequence). This CDR3 comprises 14 residues. The DNA of the CDR3 is TGTGCCAGCAGGGTTCGGGAACGGGGTGAGACCCAGTACTTC. Amino acid sequence: CASRVRERGETQYF.

This clone has a handful of counts. J is TRBJ2-1 and V is TRBV6-1; 9 bases match TRBD1. This CDR3 spans 15 amino acids. The germline CDR1 and CDR2 sequences are MNHNS and SASEGT. J was trimmed by 2 bases and V by 1 base; bases with no gene match: 0. CDR3 coding DNA: TGTGCCAGCAGTGAAGGACAGGGGGCCTACAATGAGCAGTTCTTC. It translates to CASSEGQGAYNEQFF.

This clone was detected a few times. The genes are TRBV11-2 and TRBJ1-3; D unresolved. The CDR3 has 14 residues. CDR1 SGHAT and CDR2 FQNNGV come from the germline V gene. V was pared by 5 bases and J by 4 bases, with 12 bases between. The CDR3 protein is CASSLVGRGNTIYF. CDR3 coding DNA: TGTGCCAGCAGCCTAGTGGGCAGAGGAAACACCATATATTTT.

This sequence joins TRBV5-1 and TRBJ2-5; the D gene is possibly TRBD1 (6 bases). Trimming removed 2 bases from V and 1 base from J, with 9 bases in between. Germline lookup yields CDR1 SGHRS and CDR2 YFSETQ. This CDR3 is 14 amino acids long. The CDR3 region is CASSFIGGQETQYF. The CDR3 bases are TGCGCCAGCAGCTTTATAGGGGGCCAAGAGACCCAGTACTTC.

The chain recombines TRBV30 with TRBJ1-1; D unresolved. This CDR3 comprises 13 residues. Germline values: CDR1 GTSNPN, CDR2 SVGIG (reference sequence). Trimming cost V 4 bases and J 5 bases, with 14 bases left between them. CDR3 nucleotide sequence: TGTGCCTGGACGTTCGGGGTTTGGACTGAAGCTTTCTTT. Protein product: CAWTFGVWTEAFF.

The chain employs TRBV30 and TRBJ2-7; TRBD2 matches 10 bases. The V segment lost 5 bases and the J segment 2 bases; nucleotides outside the gene matches: 6. Germline-derived CDR1 and CDR2 are GTSNPN and SVGIG (reference sequence). The CDR3 covers 14 residues. Written as DNA, the CDR3 is TGTGCCTGGTCCGGGACTAGCGCAACCTACGAGCAGTACTTC. This translates into CAWSGTSATYEQYF.

The chain couples TRBV6-6 to TRBJ1-5; D is undetermined. This CDR3 has 11 amino acids. The germline V and J ends were trimmed by 5 bases and 4 bases, with 3 bases remaining between them. Germline V gene data show CDR1 as MNHNY and CDR2 as SVGAGI (reference sequence). CDR3 sequence reads: CASSANQPQHF. The CDR3 DNA sequence: TGTGCCAGCAGTGCGAATCAGCCCCAGCATTTT.